Below are 24 T cell receptor beta chains sequenced from a single sample in a study of T cell responses to AZD1222 COVID-19 vaccine listed by TCRdb under 2021. Preparation of the library involved the immunoSEQ multiplex PCR assay. TCRdb retrieved this table from immuneACCESS and kept in-frame rearrangements only. Not all clones are present; in checked studies, unresolved V genes account for under half, and no reason is known for the remainder. This sample is represented by around 100,000 clones; more than 65% of them were singletons. Together, the top ten hold roughly 9.5% of the sample. The time point tag for this specimen amounts to: baseline before first vaccination. This specimen was peripheral blood, taken on day 0 of AZD1222 vaccination. Receptors originate from an adult in good health.

This rearrangement joins TRBV28 to TRBJ1-2; 8 bases fit TRBD1. The CDR3 runs 15 residues. Germline V gene sequence: CDR1 MDHEN, CDR2 SYDVKM. V dropped 5 bases and J dropped 2; count of bases not matched to a gene: 7. The CDR3 DNA follows: TGTGCCAGCAGTACAGACAGGGGATTGAACTATGGCTACACCTTC. It is translated as CASSTDRGLNYGYTF.

The gene calls are TRBV18 and TRBJ1-2; 8 bases line up with TRBD1. The CDR3 is 13 residues long. Trimming at V came to 4 bases and at J to 4 bases, leaving 2 bases not matched to a gene. Germline CDR1 and CDR2: KGHSH and LQKENI. CDR3 bases: TGTGCCAGCTCACGGGACAGGAGCTATGGCTACACCTTC. Translation gives CASSRDRSYGYTF.

The J gene is TRBJ1-1, the V gene TRBV19; the D gene is possibly TRBD1 (6 bases). V lost 4 bases, J lost 4 bases, and 19 bases lay in between. The germline gives CDR1 LNHDA, CDR2 SQIVND (reference sequence). The CDR3 consists of 16 residues. In nucleotides, the CDR3 is TGTGCCAGTAGTAGACTGACAGGTCGTCTCGGCACTGAAGCTTTCTTT. Protein sequence: CASSRLTGRLGTEAFF.

This chain uses TRBV2 with TRBJ1-6, with 7 nucleotides matching TRBD1. Germline CDR1 is SNHLY and CDR2 is FYNNEI. The CDR3 extends over 16 amino acids. After removal of 8 bases from V and 10 bases from J, the junction contained 17 bases not matched to a gene. In DNA, the CDR3 is TGTGCCAGCGAGAAGGAACAGGGGCACGTGGGCTCACCCCTCCACTTT. It codes for CASEKEQGHVGSPLHF.

The chain carries TRBV19 and TRBJ1-5; D is undetermined. Trimming took 5 bases from V and 4 from J, leaving 6 bases between them. The CDR3 is made up of 12 amino acids. The V gene's germline CDR1 is LNHDA and CDR2 SQIVND (reference sequence). The CDR3 nucleotides are TGTGCCAGTAGTCCACAGAATCAGCCCCAGCATTTT. Translation: CASSPQNQPQHF.

The sample holds one count of this clone. The chain is built from TRBV5-1 and TRBJ2-5; D is undetermined. Per germline, CDR1 SGHRS and CDR2 YFSETQ. Trimming cost V 0 bases and J 5 bases, with 8 bases left between them. The CDR3 length is 13 residues. CDR3 in amino acids: CASSLEPVETQYF. CDR3 nucleotide sequence: TGCGCCAGCAGCTTGGAACCCGTGGAGACCCAGTACTTC.

This clone was found once. The chain couples TRBV18 to TRBJ2-7; TRBD1 matches at 7 bases. Germline V lookup: CDR1 KGHSH, CDR2 LQKENI. V lost 2 bases, J lost 1 base, and 8 bases stayed unmatched. The CDR3 is 16 amino acids. This chain's CDR3 is CASSPSAGGTSYEQYF. The CDR3 nucleotides are TGTGCCAGCTCACCATCCGCAGGGGGTACTTCCTACGAGCAGTACTTC.

This clone was seen only a few times. The chain has TRBV7-9 and TRBJ1-6; 7 positions match TRBD1. There are 14 residues in the CDR3. Trimming took 5 bases from V and 10 from J; bases not matched to a gene: 8. The germline V gene has CDR1 SEHNR and CDR2 FQNEAQ (reference sequence). The CDR3 loop is CASSSGQESSPLHF. Written as DNA, the CDR3 is TGTGCCAGCAGCAGCGGACAGGAAAGCTCACCCCTCCACTTT.

This chain connects TRBV7-2 to TRBJ1-1; D ambiguous. The length of the CDR3 is 13 residues. CDR1 is SGHTA and CDR2 is FQGNSA in the germline V gene. Deletions cut 7 bases from V and 0 bases from J, with 9 bases between. CDR3 sequence reads: CASTRTMNTEAFF. CDR3 nucleotides: TGTGCCAGCACCCGGACGATGAACACTGAAGCTTTCTTT.

The chain joins TRBV3-1 (or the pseudogene TRBV3-2) to TRBJ1-2, with TRBD1 as a possible D gene (6 bases). The CDR3 is 15 amino acids. In germline, CDR1 is LGHDT, CDR2 YNNKEL (reference sequence). V was shortened by 4 bases and J by 4 bases, with 16 bases between the two germline ends. The CDR3 sequence: CASSRLQGPTYGYTF. In DNA, the CDR3 is TGTGCCAGCAGCCGGCTACAGGGCCCCACCTATGGCTACACCTTC.

This clone was seen a single time. The gene calls are TRBV9 and TRBJ2-1, with D tentatively TRBD2 (5 bases). The CDR3 has 14 residues. The V end was cut by 3 bases, the J end by 8 bases, with 15 bases between. Germline CDR1 reads SGDLS; CDR2 reads YYNGEE. The CDR3 DNA is TGTGCCAGCAGCGGCAGCGCGGGTCGAGATGAGCAGTTCTTC. This encodes CASSGSAGRDEQFF.

V gene TRBV12-2 combines with J gene TRBJ1-5; no check of the table's D call, TRBD1, against the DNA was made. TRBV12-2 is recorded as a pseudogene. The CDR3 has 18 amino acids. As DNA, the CDR3 is TGTGCAAGTCGCCCGAGTAGGGGGCGCGGGGATAGCAATCAGCCCCAGCATTTT. Protein product: CASRPSRGRGDSNQPQHF.

The chain carries TRBV12-3 or TRBV12-4 and TRBJ1-1; D remains ambiguous. Between the trimmed V and J ends, which lost 6 bases and 3 bases, there was a span of 11 bases. The CDR3 sequence is 13 residues long. CDR3 sequence (DNA): TGTGCCAGCAGCCGAGCGACGGACACTGAAGCTTTCTTT. Its protein is CASSRATDTEAFF.

For the CDR3, the DNA is TGTGCCAGCAGCCGTGGACTAGGACCATTCCAAGAGACCCAGTACTTC. Encoded protein: CASSRGLGPFQETQYF. The chain joins TRBV7-2 to TRBJ2-5; 7 nucleotides agree with TRBD2. The germline CDR1 and CDR2 sequences are SGHTA and FQGNSA. There are 16 residues in the CDR3. V lost 5 bases and J lost 1; bases outside the gene matches: 10.

Only a few counts were recorded for this clone. The rearrangement links TRBV14 to TRBJ2-3; tentative D call: TRBD1 (5 bases). The CDR3 length is 16 residues. CDR1 and CDR2 from the germline V gene are SGHDN and FVKESK. The ends were cut back, 2 bases at V and 3 bases at J, with 15 bases in the middle. CDR3 bases: TGTGCCAGCAGCCAACCGGACACGAGAACGACAGATACGCAGTATTTT. Protein product: CASSQPDTRTTDTQYF.

This chain uses TRBV12-3 or TRBV12-4 with TRBJ2-2; D is ambiguous. CDR3 size: 13 residues. Trimming took off 3 bases at V and 5 bases at J, with 7 bases between the two ends. CDR3 nucleotides: TGTGCCAGCAGTTTTGGGGTGACCGGGGAGCTGTTTTTT. It yields the protein CASSFGVTGELFF.

This clone was seen just once. The rearrangement uses TRBV6-1 and TRBJ2-4; D unclear. The ends were cut back, 3 bases at V and 8 bases at J, with 8 bases in the middle. This CDR3 comprises 12 residues. The germline V gene has CDR1 MNHNS and CDR2 SASEGT. CDR3 amino acids: CASSDTGDIQYF. Written as DNA, the CDR3 is TGTGCCAGCAGTGACACGGGTGACATTCAGTACTTC.

The V and J genes are TRBV2 and TRBJ2-2; D not certain. CDR3 size: 13 residues. Germline V gene data show CDR1 as SNHLY and CDR2 as FYNNEI. Trimming cost V 6 bases and J 3 bases, with 8 bases left between them. CDR3 in DNA: TGTGCCAGCAGCCCCAGGTACACCGGGGAGCTGTTTTTT. This encodes CASSPRYTGELFF.

This chain links TRBV7-2 with TRBJ2-3; TRBD1 aligns across 8 bases. The CDR3 contains 15 residues. In germline, CDR1 is SGHTA, CDR2 FQGNSA. Trimming at V came to 4 bases and at J to 2 bases, leaving 5 bases not matched to a gene. CDR3 coding DNA: TGTGCCAGCAGCTCCCGGACAGGGACCACAGATACGCAGTATTTT. It yields the protein CASSSRTGTTDTQYF.

V is TRBV5-1 and J is TRBJ1-2, with D possibly being TRBD1 (5 bases). Germline CDR1 is SGHRS and CDR2 is YFSETQ. The CDR3 totals 14 residues. V lost 0 bases and J lost 8, with 14 bases in between. CDR3 region: CASSLVGQPEGYTF. The CDR3 nucleotides read TGCGCCAGCAGCTTGGTTGGACAACCGGAGGGCTACACCTTC.

The chain joins TRBV2 to TRBJ2-1, with TRBD2 identical over 12 bases. Germline CDR1 and CDR2: SNHLY and FYNNEI. After removal of 6 bases from V and 9 bases from J, the junction contained 12 bases not matched to a gene. The CDR3 sequence is 16 residues long. The CDR3 coding sequence is TGTGCCAGCAGACTAGCGGGAGGTACGGGGACAGGTGAGCAGTTCTTC. This gives the protein CASRLAGGTGTGEQFF.

The count of this clone is one. The chain couples TRBV5-6 to TRBJ2-3, with D hard to call. Germline CDR1 and CDR2: SGHDT and YYEEEE. This CDR3 has 14 residues. Trimming took 8 bases from V and 1 from J, leaving 14 bases between them. CDR3 in DNA: TGTGCCAGTCAATTCGGGTTTGGCACAGATACGCAGTATTTT. Its protein product is CASQFGFGTDTQYF.

The chain uses TRBV5-1 and TRBJ2-5; 10 nucleotides line up with TRBD2. The V and J ends lost 1 base and 4 bases, in that order; junction bases with no gene match: 7. Germline CDR1 reads SGHRS; CDR2 reads YFSETQ. This CDR3 is 16 amino acids long. The CDR3: CASSLMPSGSGETQYF. CDR3 in DNA: TGCGCCAGCAGCTTGATGCCTAGCGGGAGCGGAGAGACCCAGTACTTC.

This clone was seen once. The chain joins TRBV10-3 to TRBJ2-1; a possible D gene is TRBD1 (6 bases). CDR3 length equals 16 residues. With 3 bases removed from V and 7 bases from J, the gap between germline ends came to 19 bases. Looked up from germline, CDR1 is ENHRY and CDR2 is SYGVKD. In DNA form, the CDR3 reads TGTGCCATCAGTGAATTGGGGCAGGGGCAAGGTAATGAGCAGTTCTTC. Translating it yields CAISELGQGQGNEQFF.